The 24 T cell receptor beta chains listed next were all sequenced from one sample in a study of blood T cell repertoires in COVID-19. Assay: immunoSEQ multiplex PCR; the TCRdb copy retains only in-frame clones and omits some. The sample has more than 250,000 clones, 70% to 90% seen once. Sequenced sample: PBMCs or T cells enriched from blood (not recorded which). The receptors come from a man aged 25 to 40 who had recovered from COVID-19.

The chain recombines TRBV19 with TRBJ2-4, with TRBD1 matching 9 bases. Germline V CDR1 and CDR2: LNHDA, SQIVND (reference sequence). The CDR3 loop spans 16 amino acids. The CDR3 loop reads CAERRTGAWNKNIQYF. CDR3 nucleotides: TGTGCGGAACGTCGGACAGGGGCTTGGAACAAAAACATTCAGTACTTC.

The rearrangement links TRBV13 to TRBJ1-4; possibly TRBD1 for D (5 bases). The germline V gene encodes CDR1 PRHDT and CDR2 FYEKMQ (reference sequence). The CDR3 runs to 15 residues. The V and J ends lost 6 bases and 5 bases respectively, with 16 bases between them. CDR3 sequence reads: CASRTLGATNEKLFF. CDR3 nucleotide sequence: TGTGCCAGCAGGACTCTTGGGGCCACAAATGAAAAACTGTTTTTT.

This chain uses TRBV6-9 with TRBJ1-3; 10 bases fit TRBD1. The V and J ends lost 4 bases and 3 bases, in that order; junction bases with no gene match: 0. CDR1 is MNHGY and CDR2 is SVAAGI in the germline V gene. The CDR3 has 14 amino acids. DNA for the CDR3: TGTGCCAGCAGTTGGACAGGGGGTGGAAACACCATATATTTT. Protein sequence: CASSWTGGGNTIYF.

This rearrangement joins TRBV30 to TRBJ2-7; maybe TRBD2 (7 bases). Trimming cost V 5 bases and J 4 bases, with 15 bases left between them. The CDR3 length is 13 residues. Germline V gene lookup returns CDR1 GTSNPN and CDR2 SVGIG (reference sequence). The CDR3 loop is CAWARGGVYEQYF. The CDR3 coding sequence is TGTGCCTGGGCTAGGGGGGGCGTTTACGAGCAGTACTTC.

The V call is TRBV10-3, the J call TRBJ1-3; D might be TRBD1 (5 bases). Germline V CDR1 and CDR2: ENHRY, SYGVKD. V was cut by 7 bases and J by 4 bases, with 11 bases left in between. This CDR3 is 13 amino acids long. The CDR3, as DNA: TGTGCCATCATGTCAGGGTACGGAAACACCATATATTTT. Translation: CAIMSGYGNTIYF.

This chain connects TRBV10-3 to TRBJ1-2; 8 nucleotides match TRBD1. Germline lookup yields CDR1 ENHRY and CDR2 SYGVKD. The CDR3 totals 15 residues. The trim removed 4 bases at V and 5 bases at J, leaving 9 bases unmatched. The CDR3 DNA is TGTGCCATCAGTGGGGGACAGGAACCGGGGTATGGCTACACCTTC. Encoded protein: CAISGGQEPGYGYTF.

The chain recombines TRBV7-6 with TRBJ2-1; 11 nucleotides match TRBD2. Per germline, CDR1 SGHVS and CDR2 FNYEAQ. With V trimmed by 5 bases and J by 4 bases, 4 bases remained unmatched. The CDR3 length is 15 residues. CDR3 DNA sequence: TGTGCCAGCAGCACCGGGACTAGCGGATACAATGAGCAGTTCTTC. It translates to CASSTGTSGYNEQFF.

The chain couples TRBV2 to TRBJ1-1; 7 bases are a match to TRBD1. This CDR3 is built from 15 residues. After removal of 0 bases from V and 8 bases from J, the junction contained 9 bases not matched to a gene. Germline V gene sequence: CDR1 SNHLY, CDR2 FYNNEI. CDR3 residues: CASSEAPRPGGEAFF. Here the CDR3 DNA reads TGTGCCAGCAGTGAAGCCCCCAGGCCAGGGGGAGAAGCTTTCTTT.

The genes are TRBV3-1 (or the pseudogene TRBV3-2) and TRBJ1-1, with D uncertain. Looked up from germline, CDR1 is LGHDT and CDR2 is YNNKEL (reference sequence). V lost 0 bases and J lost 12, with 11 bases in between. The CDR3 loop spans 12 amino acids. This CDR3 is CASSQDSTGSFF. The DNA for the CDR3 is TGTGCCAGCAGCCAAGATAGTACCGGTTCTTTCTTT.

This clone was counted a few times. The rearrangement links TRBV3-1 (or the pseudogene TRBV3-2) to TRBJ1-2; D might be TRBD1 (6 bases). Germline V lookup: CDR1 LGHDT, CDR2 YNNKEL (reference sequence). This CDR3 has 19 amino acids. V lost 0 bases, J lost 2 bases, and 22 bases lay in between. CDR3 in DNA: TGTGCCAGCAGCCAAGATTTCGGGGGGCGCATTCCAGGAAACTATGGCTACACCTTC. Translated, it gives CASSQDFGGRIPGNYGYTF.

This clone came up a few times. V gene TRBV30 combines with J gene TRBJ2-1; 7 bases are a match to TRBD1. Trimming took 2 bases from V and 3 from J; bases not matched to a gene: 4. CDR3 length: 14 residues. Germline lookup yields CDR1 GTSNPN and CDR2 SVGIG (reference sequence). Here the CDR3 DNA reads TGTGCCTGGAGTAGGGGGCGAATCTACAATGAGCAGTTCTTC. It specifies CAWSRGRIYNEQFF.

This clone was seen only a few times. The chain is built from TRBV15 and TRBJ1-2; D is perhaps TRBD1 (6 bases). Germline V lookup: CDR1 LNHNV, CDR2 YYDKDF (reference sequence). The CDR3 runs to 16 residues. Trimming pared 0 bases from V and 1 base from J, leaving 12 bases between. The DNA for the CDR3 is TGTGCCACCAGCAGAGAAATAGGACAGCTTAACTATGGCTACACCTTC. This sequence encodes CATSREIGQLNYGYTF.

This clone showed up just once. The chain combines TRBV4-2 with TRBJ1-1; D is undetermined. CDR3 length: 13 amino acids. Germline-derived CDR1 and CDR2 are LGHNA and YNFKEQ. Trimming took off 1 base at V and 1 base at J, with 4 bases between the two ends. CDR3 protein: CASSQVRNTEAFF. In nucleotides, the CDR3 is TGTGCCAGCAGCCAAGTCAGGAACACTGAAGCTTTCTTT.

The gene calls are TRBV2 and TRBJ1-1, with a tentative D call TRBD1 (5 bases). Germline V gene lookup returns CDR1 SNHLY and CDR2 FYNNEI. The CDR3 totals 14 residues. Trimming removed 6 bases from V and 0 bases from J, with 11 bases in between. CDR3 coding DNA: TGTGCCAGCAGCCTCAGACAGTTGAACACTGAAGCTTTCTTT. Protein sequence: CASSLRQLNTEAFF. Supplemented by reference TRBV2 and TRBJ1-1, the full variable domain reads EPEVTQTPSHQVTQMGQEVILRCVPISNHLYFYWYRQILGQKVEFLVSFYNNEISEKSEIFDDQFSVERPDGSNFTLKIRSTKLEDSAMYFCASSLRQLNTEAFFGQGTRLTVV.

The J gene is TRBJ2-7, the V gene TRBV18, with 8 bases lining up with TRBD1. J gave up 4 bases and V 2 bases, and 7 bases lay outside the gene matches. Germline values: CDR1 KGHSH, CDR2 LQKENI. This CDR3 spans 15 amino acids. For the CDR3, the DNA is TGTGCCAGCTCACCAGATCAGGGGGCGAGGTACGAGCAGTACTTC. It yields the protein CASSPDQGARYEQYF.

The J gene is TRBJ2-1, the V gene TRBV5-4; TRBD1 might be the D (6 bases). The CDR3 is 17 residues long. V shed 0 bases and J shed 0 bases, with 13 bases lying between them. The germline gives CDR1 SGHNT, CDR2 YYREEE (reference sequence). In DNA, the CDR3 is TGTGCCAGCAGCTTGGTAGTCGGGACAAACTCCTACAATGAGCAGTTCTTC. This codes for CASSLVVGTNSYNEQFF.

V is TRBV3-1 (or the pseudogene TRBV3-2) and J is TRBJ1-5; 8 bases are shared with TRBD1. Germline CDR1 and CDR2: LGHDT and YNNKEL (reference sequence). CDR3 length equals 18 residues. The V segment lost 8 bases and the J segment 2 bases; nucleotides outside the gene matches: 17. Here the CDR3 reads CASVPTTSTGGRNQPQHF. CDR3 sequence (DNA): TGTGCCAGCGTACCTACGACATCTACAGGGGGGCGCAATCAGCCCCAGCATTTT.

The V call is TRBV2, the J call TRBJ1-4; D ambiguous. Germline V gene lookup returns CDR1 SNHLY and CDR2 FYNNEI. The CDR3 spans 14 residues. Trimming shortened V by 3 bases and J by 3 bases, and 8 bases separated the two germline ends. In nucleotides, the CDR3 is TGTGCCAGCAGTGACGGTACGGCTAATGAAAAACTGTTTTTT. Protein sequence: CASSDGTANEKLFF.

This rearrangement joins TRBV6-2 or TRBV6-3 to TRBJ1-5; 9 bases agree with TRBD1. With 4 bases clipped from V and 1 base from J, the junction kept 8 bases outside the gene matches. Germline V gives CDR1 MNHEY, CDR2 SVGEGT. This CDR3 comprises 17 residues. The CDR3 coding sequence is TGTGCCAGCAGTTCAGACAGGGGGTCGGGCAGCAATCAGCCCCAGCATTTT. As protein: CASSSDRGSGSNQPQHF.

This clone was observed a single time. The chain links TRBV4-3 to TRBJ2-5; weak D call: TRBD2 (5 bases). Germline V CDR1 and CDR2: LGHNA, YSLEER. CDR3 size: 14 residues. Trimming took 4 bases from V and 0 from J, leaving 9 bases between them. CDR3 nucleotides: TGCGCCAGCAGCCCGAGGGCATACCAAGAGACCCAGTACTTC. Translating gives CASSPRAYQETQYF.

V gene TRBV2 combines with J gene TRBJ2-1; 8 bases line up with TRBD1. Germline CDR1 and CDR2: SNHLY and FYNNEI. The CDR3 length is 15 residues. Losses at the gene ends were 5 bases for V and 4 bases for J; bases not matched to a gene: 7. The chain's CDR3 is CASSQSGGSYNEQFF. The CDR3 DNA is TGTGCCAGCAGTCAATCAGGGGGCTCGTACAATGAGCAGTTCTTC.

The chain carries TRBV5-1 and TRBJ2-5; 8 bases match TRBD2. CDR3 length: 15 residues. The V and J ends lost 1 base and 1 base, in that order; junction bases with no gene match: 3. CDR1 is SGHRS and CDR2 is YFSETQ in the germline V gene. CDR3 sequence reads: CASSLLAGTQETQYF. CDR3 nucleotide sequence: TGCGCCAGCAGCTTGCTAGCGGGTACCCAAGAGACCCAGTACTTC.

The chain joins TRBV5-1 to TRBJ2-2; the D gene is possibly TRBD1 (6 bases). Looked up from germline, CDR1 is SGHRS and CDR2 is YFSETQ. CDR3 length: 14 amino acids. V shed 4 bases and J shed 1 base, with 8 bases lying between them. CDR3: CASSRGQNTGELFF. The CDR3 region has the DNA TGCGCCAGCAGCAGGGGACAGAACACCGGGGAGCTGTTTTTT. The full variable domain, in which reference TRBV5-1 and TRBJ2-2 provide the parts outside the CDR3, is KAGVTQTPRYLIKTRGQQVTLSCSPISGHRSVSWYQQTPGQGLQFLFEYFSETQRNKGNFPGRFSGRQFSNSRSEMNVSTLELGDSALYLCASSRGQNTGELFFGEGSRLTVL.

The rearrangement joins TRBV10-3 to TRBJ1-5; D possibly corresponds to TRBD1 (5 bases). The CDR3 consists of 14 residues. The V end was cut by 4 bases, the J end by 2 bases, with 9 bases between. Germline V lookup: CDR1 ENHRY, CDR2 SYGVKD. CDR3 DNA sequence: TGTGCCATCAGTGGCGGGGGGGGCAATCAGCCCCAGCATTTT. Translating it yields CAISGGGGNQPQHF.